This T cell receptor beta chain was observed in a study of OX40 agonist ivuxolimab in advanced cancers. This clone was observed a handful of times. Its target is unknown. Findings and caveats of the study: Certain nonresponding patients likewise had low normalized T-cell clonal expansion. The study did not work out the antigen specificity of the expanded peripheral T cells. Among the lowest peripheral clonal expansion occurred in 0.1-3.0 mg/kg partial responders.

The assay was immunoSEQ multiplex PCR, and TCRdb's table has in-frame clones only and misses some. The sample lists approximately 14,000 clones, roughly 60% occurring once. The clonotype comes from an adult with an advanced solid tumor such as melanoma, head and neck, liver or kidney cancer. This material consisted of CD4+ or CD8+ T cells sorted from blood, taken in a trial of the OX40 agonist ivuxolimab.

CDR3: CASRTGVYGYTF. The CDR3 DNA follows: TGTGCCAGTAGGACCGGTGTCTATGGCTACACCTTC. V and J are TRBV19 and TRBJ1-2; no clear D gene. This CDR3 spans 12 amino acids. Germline assignment: CDR1 LNHDA and CDR2 SQIVND (reference sequence). Trimming left V 6 bases short and J 4 bases short, with 9 bases between.